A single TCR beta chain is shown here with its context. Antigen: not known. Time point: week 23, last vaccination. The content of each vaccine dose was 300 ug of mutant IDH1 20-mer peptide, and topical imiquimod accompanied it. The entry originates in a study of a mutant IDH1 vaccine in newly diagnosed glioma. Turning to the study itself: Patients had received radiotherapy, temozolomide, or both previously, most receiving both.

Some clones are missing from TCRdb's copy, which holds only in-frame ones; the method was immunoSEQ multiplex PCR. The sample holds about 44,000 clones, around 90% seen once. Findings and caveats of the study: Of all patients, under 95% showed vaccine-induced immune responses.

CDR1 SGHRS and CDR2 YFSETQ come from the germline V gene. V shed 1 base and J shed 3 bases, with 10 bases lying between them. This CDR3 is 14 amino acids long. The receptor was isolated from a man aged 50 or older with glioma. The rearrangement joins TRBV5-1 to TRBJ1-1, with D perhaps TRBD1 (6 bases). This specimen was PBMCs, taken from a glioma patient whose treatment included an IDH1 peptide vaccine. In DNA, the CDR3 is TGCGCCAGCAGCTTGAGGGGGTTGTACACTGAAGCTTTCTTT. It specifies CASSLRGLYTEAFF.